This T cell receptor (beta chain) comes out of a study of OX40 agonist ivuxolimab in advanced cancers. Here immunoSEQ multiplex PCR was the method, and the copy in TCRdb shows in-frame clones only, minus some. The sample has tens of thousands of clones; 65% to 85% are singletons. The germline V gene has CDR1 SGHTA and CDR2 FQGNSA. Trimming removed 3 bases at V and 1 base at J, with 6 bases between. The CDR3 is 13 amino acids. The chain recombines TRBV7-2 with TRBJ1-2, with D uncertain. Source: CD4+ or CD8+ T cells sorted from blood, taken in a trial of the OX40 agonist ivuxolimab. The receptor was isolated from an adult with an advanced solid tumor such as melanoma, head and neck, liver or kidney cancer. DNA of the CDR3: TGTGCCAGCAGCTTCAAGATTAACTATGGCTACACCTTC. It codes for CASSFKINYGYTF.